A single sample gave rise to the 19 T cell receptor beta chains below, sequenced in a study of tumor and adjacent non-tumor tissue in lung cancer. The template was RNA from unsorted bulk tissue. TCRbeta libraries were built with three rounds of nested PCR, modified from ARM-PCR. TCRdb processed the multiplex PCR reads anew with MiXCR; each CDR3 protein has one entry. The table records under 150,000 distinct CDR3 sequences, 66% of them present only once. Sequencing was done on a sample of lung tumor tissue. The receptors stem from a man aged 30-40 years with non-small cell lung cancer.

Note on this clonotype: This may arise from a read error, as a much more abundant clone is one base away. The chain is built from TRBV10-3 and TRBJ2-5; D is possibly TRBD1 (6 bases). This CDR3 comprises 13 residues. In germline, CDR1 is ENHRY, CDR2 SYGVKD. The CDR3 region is CVISVDRRETQYF. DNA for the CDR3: TGTGTCATCAGCGTGGACAGAAGGGAGACCCAGTACTTC.

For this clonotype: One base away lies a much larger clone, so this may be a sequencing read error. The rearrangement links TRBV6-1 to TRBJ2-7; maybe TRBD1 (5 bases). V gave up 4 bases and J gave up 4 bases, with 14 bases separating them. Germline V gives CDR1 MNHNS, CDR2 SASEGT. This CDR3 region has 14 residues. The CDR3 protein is CASSVAAGWYEQYF. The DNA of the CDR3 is TGTGCCAGCAGTGTTGCCGCAGGGTGGTACGAGCAGTACTTC.

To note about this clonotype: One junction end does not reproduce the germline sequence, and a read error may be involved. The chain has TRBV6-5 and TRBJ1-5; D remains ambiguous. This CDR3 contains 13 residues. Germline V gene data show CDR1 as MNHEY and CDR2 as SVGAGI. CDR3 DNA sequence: TGTGCCAACAGTCTCGACTCTGGTCACCCCCAGCATTTT. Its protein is CANSLDSGHPQHF.

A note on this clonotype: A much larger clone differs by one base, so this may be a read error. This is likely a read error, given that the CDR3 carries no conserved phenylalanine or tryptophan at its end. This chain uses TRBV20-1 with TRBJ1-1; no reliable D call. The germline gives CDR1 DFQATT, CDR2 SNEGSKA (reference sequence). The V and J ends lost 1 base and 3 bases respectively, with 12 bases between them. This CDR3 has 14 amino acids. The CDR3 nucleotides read TGCAGTGCTAGAGGGGGAGGGATTGACACTGAAGCTTTCTTA. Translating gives CSARGGGIDTEAFL.

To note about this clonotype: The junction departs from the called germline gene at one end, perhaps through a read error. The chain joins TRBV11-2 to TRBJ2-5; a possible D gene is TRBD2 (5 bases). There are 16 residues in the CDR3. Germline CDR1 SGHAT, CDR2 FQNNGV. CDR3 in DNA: TGTGCCAGCAGCTTAGGATTAGCGAGATACGGGGAGACCCATTACTTC. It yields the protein CASSLGLARYGETHYF. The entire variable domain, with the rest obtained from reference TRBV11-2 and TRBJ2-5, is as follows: EAGVAQSPRYKIIEKRQSVAFWCNPISGHATLYWYQQILGQGPKLLIQFQNNGVVDDSQLPKDRFSAERLKGVDSTLKIQPAKLEDSAVYLCASSLGLARYGETHYFGPGTRLLVL.

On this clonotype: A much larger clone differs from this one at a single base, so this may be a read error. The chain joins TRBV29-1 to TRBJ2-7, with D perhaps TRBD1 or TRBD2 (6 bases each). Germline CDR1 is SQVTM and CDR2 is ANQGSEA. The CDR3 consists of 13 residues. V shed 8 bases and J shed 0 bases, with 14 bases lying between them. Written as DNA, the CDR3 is TGCAGCATGGGACGGGGGCTCTCCTACGAGCAGTACTTC. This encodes CSMGRGLSYEQYF.

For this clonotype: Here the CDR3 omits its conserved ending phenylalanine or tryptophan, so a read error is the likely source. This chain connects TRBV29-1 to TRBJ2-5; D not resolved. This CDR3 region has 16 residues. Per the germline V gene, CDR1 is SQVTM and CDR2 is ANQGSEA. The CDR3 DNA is TGCAGCGTTGTCCCCAGAGGACGACACGTACAAGAGAGCCAGTACCTC. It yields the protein CSVVPRGRHVQESQYL.

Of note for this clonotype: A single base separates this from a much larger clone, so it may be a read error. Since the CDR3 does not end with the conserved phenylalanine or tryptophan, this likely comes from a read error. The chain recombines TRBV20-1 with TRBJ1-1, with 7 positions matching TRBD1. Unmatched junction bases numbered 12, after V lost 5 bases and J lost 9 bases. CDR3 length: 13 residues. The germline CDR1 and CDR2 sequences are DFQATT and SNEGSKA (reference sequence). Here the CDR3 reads CSAPKGAKGQAFV. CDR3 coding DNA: TGCAGTGCTCCCAAGGGGGCGAAGGGTCAAGCTTTCGTT.

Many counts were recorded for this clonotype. The CDR3 spells CASSRGDLQNTEAFF. CDR3 nucleotide sequence: TGTGCCAGCAGCCGAGGGGACTTGCAGAACACTGAAGCTTTCTTT. This chain connects TRBV12-3 or TRBV12-4 to TRBJ1-1; possibly TRBD1 for D (5 bases). This CDR3 is 15 amino acids long. The V and J ends lost 6 bases and 1 base respectively, with 15 bases between them.

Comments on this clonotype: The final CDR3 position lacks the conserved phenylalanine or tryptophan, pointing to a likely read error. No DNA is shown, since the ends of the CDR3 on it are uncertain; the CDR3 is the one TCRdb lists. CDR3 amino acids: CSSRLAGYEYTQYL. The rearrangement links TRBV29-1 to TRBJ2-3; the table's D gene call, TRBD2, was not cross checked with the DNA. From its first to its last residue, the CDR3 has 14 amino acids. Germline values: CDR1 SQVTM, CDR2 ANQGSEA.

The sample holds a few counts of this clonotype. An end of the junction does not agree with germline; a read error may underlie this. The CDR3 DNA follows: TGTGCCAGCAGTTATGGGACAGCGGGAGAGGGCACTCAGTATTTC. Its translation is CASSYGTAGEGTQYF. This chain uses TRBV6-5 with TRBJ2-4, with D perhaps matching TRBD2 (8 bases). Germline loops: CDR1 MNHEY, CDR2 SVGAGI. The CDR3 consists of 15 residues.

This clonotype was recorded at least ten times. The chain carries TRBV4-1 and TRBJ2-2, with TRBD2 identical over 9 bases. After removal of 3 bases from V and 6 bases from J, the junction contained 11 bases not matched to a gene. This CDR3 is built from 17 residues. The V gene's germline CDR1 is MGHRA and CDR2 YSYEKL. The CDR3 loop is CASSQQGSGSISGELFF. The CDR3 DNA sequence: TGCGCCAGCAGCCAGCAAGGTAGCGGGAGTATATCCGGGGAGCTGTTTTTT.

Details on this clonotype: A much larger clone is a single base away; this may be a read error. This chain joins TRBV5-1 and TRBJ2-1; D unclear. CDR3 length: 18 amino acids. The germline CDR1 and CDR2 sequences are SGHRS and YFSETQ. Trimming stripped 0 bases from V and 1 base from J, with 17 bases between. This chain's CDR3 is CASSLGIGPGPSYNEQFF. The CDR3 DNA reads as TGCGCCAGCAGCTTGGGGATTGGGCCGGGTCCATCCTACAATGAGCAGTTCTTC.

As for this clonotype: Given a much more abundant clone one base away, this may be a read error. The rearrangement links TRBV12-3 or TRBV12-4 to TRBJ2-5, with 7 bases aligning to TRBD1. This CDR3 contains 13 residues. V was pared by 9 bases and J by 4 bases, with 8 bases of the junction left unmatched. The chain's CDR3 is CARSLDRAETQYF. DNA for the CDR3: TGTGCCAGGAGCCTAGACAGGGCAGAGACCCAGTACTTC.

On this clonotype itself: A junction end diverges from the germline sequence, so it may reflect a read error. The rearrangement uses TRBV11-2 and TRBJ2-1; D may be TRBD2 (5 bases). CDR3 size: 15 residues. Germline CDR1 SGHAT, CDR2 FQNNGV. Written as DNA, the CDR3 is TGTGCCAGCAGAACCGGGATTAGCGCCTACAATGAACAGTTCTTC. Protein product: CASRTGISAYNEQFF.

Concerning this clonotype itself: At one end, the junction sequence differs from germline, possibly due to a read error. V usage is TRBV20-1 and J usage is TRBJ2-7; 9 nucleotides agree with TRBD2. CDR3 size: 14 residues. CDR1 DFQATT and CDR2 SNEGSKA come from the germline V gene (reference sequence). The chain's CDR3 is CSTKTAGGRNDQYF. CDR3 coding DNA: TGCAGTACTAAAACGGCGGGGGGGCGGAACGACCAGTACTTC.

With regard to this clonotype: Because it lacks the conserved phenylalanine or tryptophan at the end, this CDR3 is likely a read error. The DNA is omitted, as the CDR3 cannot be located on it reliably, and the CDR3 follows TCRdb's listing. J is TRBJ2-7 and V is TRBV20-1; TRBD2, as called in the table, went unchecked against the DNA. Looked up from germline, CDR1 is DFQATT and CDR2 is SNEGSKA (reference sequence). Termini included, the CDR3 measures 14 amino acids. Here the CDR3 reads CSARQVGGPHEQHI.

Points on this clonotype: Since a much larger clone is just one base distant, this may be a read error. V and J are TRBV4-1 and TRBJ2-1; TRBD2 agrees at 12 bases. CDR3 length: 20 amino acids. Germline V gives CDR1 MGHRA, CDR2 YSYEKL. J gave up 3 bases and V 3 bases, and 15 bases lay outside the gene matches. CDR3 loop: CASSQRPSGGVVLSYNEQFF. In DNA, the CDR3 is TGCGCCAGCAGCCAGAGGCCTAGCGGGGGGGTAGTCCTAAGCTACAATGAGCAGTTCTTC.

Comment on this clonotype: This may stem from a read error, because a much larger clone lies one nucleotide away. DNA of the CDR3: TGTGCCAGCAGTTACAGTAGCGGGAGGGGTTACAATGAGCAGCTCTTC. Its protein is CASSYSSGRGYNEQLF. The chain employs TRBV6-5 and TRBJ2-1, with 11 bases matching TRBD2. The CDR3 spans 16 residues. CDR1 MNHEY and CDR2 SVGAGI come from the germline V gene.